This T cell receptor beta chain was sequenced in a study of blood T cell repertoires in COVID-19. Study background: Both acute and convalescent COVID-19 samples were obtained from the United States, Italy and Spain.

Authors' methods: Using reference gene primer amplification, nucleated cell counts were estimated. Repertoires were generated with immunoSEQ multiplex PCR, while TCRdb's copy carries only in-frame clones and drops some. That table furnishes V, J and clone size, whereas the DNA furnished D and trimming. The sample lists about 260,000 clones, 70% to 90% occurring once. Enrolled through a virtual design, the participants were between roughly 18 and 95 years of age and came from about two dozen US areas. All exposed participants met a person with COVID-19 within 2 weeks before entering the study. The CDR3 spans 18 residues. CDR1 and CDR2 from the germline V gene are SGHTA and FQGNSA. Germline trimming cut 0 bases from V and 0 bases from J; bases unmatched to any gene: 5.

Material: PBMCs or T cells enriched from blood (not recorded which). The clonotype was recovered from a man in his fifties or sixties who had been exposed to COVID-19. The chain uses TRBV7-2 and TRBJ2-1, with TRBD2 identical over 10 bases. The CDR3 sequence: CASSLAVAGGSSYNEQFF. For the CDR3, the DNA is TGTGCCAGCAGCTTAGCTGTAGCGGGAGGAAGCTCCTACAATGAGCAGTTCTTC.